Reported below is one TCR beta chain. The CDR3 is made up of 17 amino acids. Trimming shortened V by 2 bases and J by 0 bases, and 14 bases separated the two germline ends. The germline V gene has CDR1 SGHVS and CDR2 FQNEAQ. This entry belongs to a study of cytotoxic CD8 clonotypes in ibrutinib-treated CLL. For the study at large: Sequenced samples delivered averages of around 250,000 productive templates and 90,000 or so productive rearrangements.

Using immunoSEQ multiplex PCR, the repertoire was profiled, and TCRdb retains in-frame clones only, with some absent. The profile shows about 74,000 clones, 70% to 90% of them singletons. The receptor's source is a human donor with chronic lymphocytic leukemia. This chain connects TRBV7-8 to TRBJ1-3, with D uncertain. The starting material was PBMCs, obtained at disease progression, from a patient treated with ibrutinib. CDR3: CASSLIPGSVSGNTIYF. In DNA, the CDR3 is TGTGCCAGCAGCTTAATTCCGGGTTCCGTCTCTGGAAACACCATATATTTT.